This record concerns one T cell receptor beta chain sequence. Its antigen remains undetermined. No base qualities exist here, and no much larger clone lies one base off it. CDR1 and CDR2 are drawn from the germline V gene (reference sequence): LNHDA, SQIVND. The CDR3 sequence holds 16 residues, the cysteine and phenylalanine included. Only CDR3 DNA remains: 48 bases, in frame from the first base. V was cut back by 1 base and J by 4 bases, leaving a gap of 15 bases between them. This sample was included in a study of T cell responses to AZD1222 COVID-19 vaccine (dated by TCRdb to the early 2020s). About the study as a whole: TCR sequencing covered more than 230 trial participants: 200 to 210 given two doses of AZD1222 and 26 given two doses of MenACWY control vaccine. Trial participants were enrolled by age into 18-55, 56-69 and 70-plus year subgroups, with about 150, 28 and 57 TCR-sequenced participants respectively. The research as a whole found: Conclusions about previously exposed vaccinees are limited because only 6 or 7 AZD1222 recipients were SARS-CoV-2 seropositive at baseline. Epitopes outside the regions mutated in the B.1.351 and B.1.1.7 variants were reportedly recognized by nearly half of the unique spike-specific TCRs. After two AZD1222 doses, both the breadth and the depth of spike-specific TCRs were significantly higher than at day 0 and than in MenACWY recipients. Participants were mostly white British, with more females than males. The authors suggested clonal diversity may have been underestimated. Because no samples from the day 14 peak response were available, repertoires could be characterized only after the peak T cell response. The 56-69-year group was small, and its depth increase did not reach significance, likely because of low power. The vaccine-associated CD4 TCRs covered the entire spike protein, and the dominant responses fell in regions 160-218 and 743-854.

Read against the paper, the sample's time point label means: about 28 days (+/-7) after the second vaccine dose. AZD1222 recipients with second doses at about 4 weeks or about 12 weeks were pooled, because spike-specific TCR depth and breadth did not differ between schedules. The vaccinee samples were drawn from two UK trials, COV001 and COV002, one of which was a single-blind randomized controlled phase 2/3 trial testing AZD1222 (ChAdOx1 nCoV-19) in healthy adults. Trial participant PBMC samples were collected at day 0 and day 28 after the second dose for TCRbeta chain sequencing. The CDR3 regions of human TCRbeta chains were analyzed by immunosequencing. Per the source publication's procedure: TCRs in the repertoires were compared against a reference library of SARS-CoV-2-specific TCRs that had been generated with the MIRA antigen-specificity platform. Breadth was defined as the fraction of unique TCRs that were SARS-CoV-2-associated, and depth was defined as the fraction of total T cells that were SARS-CoV-2-associated. Each spike-specific TCR was assigned to its reactive spike region and to a CD4 or CD8 class using the MIRA data. Log10-transformed breadth and depth values were compared by one-way ANOVA with Sidak's multiple comparisons tests. TCRdb's version of the immuneACCESS table is confined to in-frame rearrangements and falls short of the full clone set. An unresolved V gene accounts for under half of the shortfall where checked; the remainder is of unknown origin. V and J calls and clone size are copied from that table; D and trimming were computed from the DNA. A total of about 69,000 clones appear in this sample, 70% to 90% of them only once. The ten largest clonotypes hold roughly 25% of the sample.

The TCR comes from an adult who received the AZD1222 COVID-19 vaccine. The specimen comprised peripheral blood, sampled 28 days after the second AZD1222 dose. The V gene is TRBV19 and the J gene is TRBJ2-3; 5 matching bases give a weak D call of TRBD1. This receptor carries the CDR3 CASSIGRQGGSDTQYF. In nucleotides, the sequence is TGTGCCAGTAGTATAGGCCGGCAGGGTGGATCAGATACGCAGTATTTT.